This T cell receptor (beta chain) came from a study of response to subunit inactivated influenza vaccine. Germline CDR1 SEHNR, CDR2 FQNEAQ (reference sequence). V trimming: 5 bases; J trimming: 4 bases; junction bases outside the gene matches: 13. The CDR3 sequence is 16 residues long. TCRdb itself ran the RT-PCR reads through MiXCR, one entry per CDR3 protein. The sample records about half a million distinct CDR3 sequences, 11% being singletons. The receptor was derived from a man in his fifties or sixties who received an inactivated influenza vaccine. The gene calls are TRBV7-9 and TRBJ1-1; 7 positions agree with TRBD1. Specimen: PBMCs from blood, collected roughly 46 days after vaccination. DNA for the CDR3: TGTGCCAGCAGCCCACAGGGACAGTCCCTGAGCACTGAAGCTTTCTTT. It encodes CASSPQGQSLSTEAFF.